This TCR beta chain was captured by sequencing in a study of cytomegalovirus exposure and HLA in healthy donors. Method: immunoSEQ multiplex PCR; TCRdb's copy keeps in-frame clones and lacks some. This table holds 110,000 or so clones, about 87% found once. In its sample, this clone was seen a few times. The receptor was derived from a man younger than 30 in good health and CMV-seronegative. The specimen was PBMCs.

CDR3 amino acids: CASSLDTASSYEQYF. The CDR3 DNA reads TGTGCCAGCAGCTTAGACACAGCAAGCTCCTACGAGCAGTACTTC. V usage is TRBV7-2 and J usage is TRBJ2-7; D is ambiguous. Deletions cut 1 base from V and 0 bases from J, with 10 bases between. This CDR3 has 15 residues. The germline CDR1 and CDR2 sequences are SGHTA and FQGNSA.